This T cell receptor (beta chain) was identified during a study of cytomegalovirus exposure and HLA in healthy donors. The assay was immunoSEQ multiplex PCR, and TCRdb's table has in-frame clones only and misses some. This sample has under 60,000 clones, with just over 85% found just once. The CDR3 has 17 residues. CDR1 MNHNS and CDR2 SASEGT come from the germline V gene. The V segment lost 0 bases and the J segment 6 bases; nucleotides outside the gene matches: 8. The J gene is TRBJ2-2, the V gene TRBV6-1; TRBD2 matches at 9 bases. Sequenced input: PBMCs. This receptor was identified in a woman in her twenties or thirties in good health and CMV-seronegative. CDR3 sequence: CASSEAAGGRAAGELFF. The CDR3 region has the DNA TGTGCCAGCAGTGAAGCGGCCGGCGGGAGGGCCGCCGGGGAGCTGTTTTTT.